This TCR beta chain was sequenced for a study of monozygotic twins with inflammatory bowel disease. The CDR3 consists of 15 residues. The germline V gene encodes CDR1 MNHNS and CDR2 SASEGT. Reanalyzing the 5' RACE reads, TCRdb keeps one entry per CDR3 protein, without DNA. The ten most abundant clones cover 7.5% to 9.5% of a sample with around 210,000 distinct CDR3 sequences. The rearrangement joins TRBV6-1 to TRBJ2-5; the TRBD1 assignment by TCRdb is unverifiable without DNA. The origin of this receptor is a human donor with ulcerative colitis or Crohn's disease, or a healthy co-twin of an affected twin (not recorded which). The material sequenced was blood. Here the CDR3 reads CATVTPGQGVETQYF.